One sample yielded the 6 T cell receptor beta chains listed below, sequenced in a study of vaccination and CD4 T cells after COVID-19. Treatment noted: roughly 11-day PBMC culture with coronavirus spike peptide pools or control peptides (ViraFEST assay). What these receptors recognize is not known. Sequence data for DNA of cultured CD4+ T cells were generated by the Oncomine TCR Beta short-read assay. TCRdb fed the PCR reads into MiXCR, producing one record per CDR3 protein. The sample carries under 25,000 distinct CDR3 sequences, roughly 71% recorded once. Sequenced: CD4+ T cells from blood, cultured in vitro. The receptor set was obtained from a human donor who had recovered from COVID-19.

The CDR3 DNA reads as TGTGCCAGCAGCCCTGTCGGGACGGGGTATGGCTACACCTTC. It codes for CASSPVGTGYGYTF. The V and J genes are TRBV7-9 and TRBJ1-2; a weak D match, TRBD1 (5 bases). Between the trimmed V and J ends, which lost 5 bases and 5 bases, there was a span of 15 bases. Germline V lookup: CDR1 SEHNR, CDR2 FQNEAQ (reference sequence). The length of the CDR3 is 14 residues.

This clonotype has only a few counts. V usage is TRBV7-2 and J usage is TRBJ2-7, with TRBD2 identical over 7 bases. The trim removed 1 base at V and 0 bases at J, leaving 6 bases unmatched. CDR3 size: 16 residues. From germline, CDR1 is SGHTA and CDR2 FQGNSA. CDR3: CASSLGPAGSSYEQYF. The CDR3 DNA reads as TGTGCCAGCAGCTTAGGGCCAGCGGGAAGCTCCTACGAGCAGTACTTC.

The V gene is TRBV6-1, the J gene TRBJ2-7, with D possibly being TRBD2 (6 bases). Germline V lookup: CDR1 MNHNS, CDR2 SASEGT. The CDR3 loop spans 12 amino acids. The germline V and J ends were trimmed by 8 bases and 5 bases, with 13 bases remaining between them. The CDR3 is CASVTGADEQYF. CDR3 nucleotide sequence: TGTGCCAGCGTCACGGGAGCGGACGAGCAGTACTTC.

The V call is TRBV6-2 or TRBV6-3, the J call TRBJ2-7, with TRBD1 matching 10 bases. The V and J ends lost 4 bases and 0 bases, in that order; junction bases with no gene match: 3. Germline assignment: CDR1 MNHEY and CDR2 SVGEGT. The CDR3 consists of 15 residues. Here the CDR3 reads CASSSGQGDSYEQYF. CDR3 DNA sequence: TGTGCCAGCAGTTCCGGACAGGGGGACTCCTACGAGCAGTACTTC.

V usage is TRBV12-3 or TRBV12-4 and J usage is TRBJ2-4, with 8 bases that match TRBD2. The CDR3 extends over 20 amino acids. V dropped 4 bases and J dropped 5; count of bases not matched to a gene: 22. The CDR3 nucleotides are TGTGCCAGCAGTTCAAGAACATCGAACCGGGCTAGCGGGTACCAAAACATTCAGTACTTC. The encoded protein is CASSSRTSNRASGYQNIQYF.

This clonotype was seen a few times. This sequence joins TRBV20-1 and TRBJ2-7; no clear D. The ends were cut back, 0 bases at V and 0 bases at J, with 9 bases in the middle. CDR1 DFQATT and CDR2 SNEGSKA come from the germline V gene (reference sequence). This CDR3 spans 14 amino acids. In nucleotides, the CDR3 is TGCAGTGCTAGAGATCGAGGTTACTCCTACGAGCAGTACTTC. Encoded protein: CSARDRGYSYEQYF.